This is a list of T cell receptor beta chains from one sample in a study of OX40 agonist ivuxolimab in advanced cancers. Sequencing was performed with immunoSEQ multiplex PCR; in TCRdb, only in-frame clones are kept and a portion is missing. Among roughly 98,000 clones, about 79% were seen once, and the ten largest hold almost 1.5%. The sequencing here drew on CD4+ or CD8+ T cells sorted from blood, taken in a trial of the OX40 agonist ivuxolimab. The receptors originated from an adult with an advanced solid tumor such as melanoma, head and neck, liver or kidney cancer. Each CDR3 is given with its conserved first and last residue. D genes are given only for firm matches. Not every row has a clone size; where given, it reads once, few, many or a size class.

d_call: TRBD2; clone_size: NA; j_call: TRBJ2-1; v_call: TRBV27; cdr3_aa: CASSKGGQSYNEQFF; cdr3_nt: TGTGCCAGCAGTAAGGGAGGGCAGTCGTACAATGAGCAGTTCTTC
d_call: NA; clone_size: NA; j_call: TRBJ1-1; v_call: TRBV7-2; cdr3_aa: CASSLGLVNTEAFF; cdr3_nt: TGTGCCAGCAGCTTAGGGCTGGTGAACACTGAAGCTTTCTTT
d_call: TRBD1; clone_size: NA; j_call: TRBJ1-2; v_call: TRBV20-1; cdr3_aa: CSARTGYGYTF; cdr3_nt: TGCAGTGCCCGGACAGGCTATGGCTACACCTTC
d_call: NA; clone_size: NA; j_call: TRBJ2-3; v_call: TRBV7-9; cdr3_aa: CASSLLTDTQYF; cdr3_nt: TGTGCCAGCAGCTTACTGACGGATACGCAGTATTTT
d_call: TRBD1; clone_size: NA; j_call: TRBJ1-1; v_call: TRBV5-4; cdr3_aa: CASSLGTGDLRNTEAFF; cdr3_nt: TGTGCCAGCAGCTTGGGGACAGGAGATTTACGGAACACTGAAGCTTTCTTT
d_call: TRBD1; clone_size: NA; j_call: TRBJ2-7; v_call: TRBV4-1; cdr3_aa: CASSQEGQGAYLSYEQYF; cdr3_nt: TGCGCCAGCAGCCAAGAAGGACAGGGGGCCTATCTCTCCTACGAGCAGTACTTC
d_call: NA; clone_size: NA; j_call: TRBJ1-1; v_call: TRBV19; cdr3_aa: CASSIPWAGSTEAFF; cdr3_nt: TGTGCCAGTAGTATACCCTGGGCAGGGAGCACTGAAGCTTTCTTT
d_call: TRBD2; clone_size: NA; j_call: TRBJ2-3; v_call: TRBV9; cdr3_aa: CASSGSGGSSTQYF; cdr3_nt: TGTGCCAGCAGCGGTAGCGGGGGGTCCAGCACGCAGTATTTT
d_call: NA; clone_size: NA; j_call: TRBJ2-7; v_call: TRBV15; cdr3_aa: CATSPRGSVSYEQYF; cdr3_nt: TGTGCCACCAGCCCTAGGGGATCAGTTTCCTACGAGCAGTACTTC
d_call: NA; clone_size: once; j_call: TRBJ2-1; v_call: TRBV29-1; cdr3_aa: CSGYQVGVSYNEQFF; cdr3_nt: TGCAGCGGATACCAGGTGGGAGTTAGCTACAATGAGCAGTTCTTC
d_call: TRBD1; clone_size: NA; j_call: TRBJ1-5; v_call: TRBV6-6; cdr3_aa: CASSSTGVGNQPQHF; cdr3_nt: TGTGCCAGCAGTTCCACAGGGGTAGGTAATCAGCCCCAGCATTTT
d_call: NA; clone_size: few; j_call: TRBJ2-2; v_call: TRBV7-2; cdr3_aa: CASSLRANTGELFF; cdr3_nt: TGTGCCAGCAGCTTGCGGGCGAACACCGGGGAGCTGTTTTTT
d_call: NA; clone_size: NA; j_call: TRBJ1-4; v_call: TRBV4-3; cdr3_aa: CASSQDLGEKLFF; cdr3_nt: TGCGCCAGCAGCCAAGACTTGGGTGAAAAACTGTTTTTT
d_call: TRBD1; clone_size: NA; j_call: TRBJ1-1; v_call: TRBV7-2; cdr3_aa: CASSALGAGGNTEAFF; cdr3_nt: TGTGCCAGCAGCGCCCTGGGGGCAGGGGGTAACACTGAAGCTTTCTTT
d_call: TRBD2; clone_size: NA; j_call: TRBJ2-1; v_call: TRBV29-1; cdr3_aa: CSVSKLAGNEQFF; cdr3_nt: TGCAGCGTCTCAAAATTAGCGGGGAATGAGCAGTTCTTC
d_call: NA; clone_size: NA; j_call: TRBJ2-5; v_call: TRBV5-1; cdr3_aa: CASSMANTYQETQYF; cdr3_nt: TGCGCCAGCAGCATGGCAAATACGTACCAAGAGACCCAGTACTTC
d_call: NA; clone_size: NA; j_call: TRBJ1-5; v_call: TRBV23-1; cdr3_aa: CASSQSGGFWAQHF; cdr3_nt: TGCGCCAGCAGTCAATCTGGCGGGTTCTGGGCCCAGCATTTT
d_call: NA; clone_size: NA; j_call: TRBJ2-3; v_call: TRBV2; cdr3_aa: CASHITQSGTQYF; cdr3_nt: TGTGCCAGCCACATTACCCAGAGCGGTACGCAGTATTTT
d_call: TRBD2; clone_size: NA; j_call: TRBJ2-1; v_call: TRBV9; cdr3_aa: CASSVSSGLGDNEQFF; cdr3_nt: TGTGCCAGCAGCGTGTCTAGCGGACTTGGGGACAATGAGCAGTTCTTC
d_call: NA; clone_size: NA; j_call: TRBJ1-2; v_call: TRBV6-6; cdr3_aa: CASSYETGYGYTF; cdr3_nt: TGTGCCAGCAGTTACGAGACAGGCTATGGCTACACCTTC
d_call: NA; clone_size: NA; j_call: TRBJ1-1; v_call: TRBV5-1; cdr3_aa: CASSQRRGNLNTEAFF; cdr3_nt: TGCGCCAGCAGCCAAAGGAGGGGCAATCTGAACACTGAAGCTTTCTTT
d_call: TRBD2; clone_size: NA; j_call: TRBJ2-1; v_call: TRBV9; cdr3_aa: CASSVGALAGGSEQFF; cdr3_nt: TGTGCCAGCAGCGTAGGGGCTCTAGCGGGAGGGAGTGAGCAGTTCTTC